These 5 T cell receptor beta chains originate from one sample sequenced in a study of blood T cell repertoires in COVID-19. The repertoire was sequenced with immunoSEQ multiplex PCR; TCRdb's copy has only in-frame clones and lacks some. The sample gives 180,000 or so clones, around 83% of which show up once; around 4.9% is in the top ten. Sequenced sample: peripheral blood. The receptor source for this set is a woman older than 75 with acute or convalescent COVID-19.

The chain carries TRBV28 and TRBJ1-1; 9 bases map to TRBD1. With 2 bases clipped from V and 2 bases from J, the junction kept 18 bases outside the gene matches. CDR1 MDHEN and CDR2 SYDVKM come from the germline V gene. The CDR3 length is 20 residues. The CDR3 sequence is CASSLKGQGGGQIRNTEAFF. In DNA, the CDR3 is TGTGCCAGCAGTTTAAAGGGACAGGGAGGAGGACAGATCCGAAACACTGAAGCTTTCTTT.

V is TRBV10-3 and J is TRBJ2-5; 7 bases fit TRBD1. The trim removed 6 bases at V and 7 bases at J, leaving 11 bases unmatched. The CDR3 totals 14 residues. Germline loops: CDR1 ENHRY, CDR2 SYGVKD. The CDR3 region has the DNA TGTGCCATCAGCCGACAGGGACCAGGGGGGACCCAGTACTTC. Amino acid sequence: CAISRQGPGGTQYF.

The chain joins TRBV4-3 to TRBJ2-5, with 10 nucleotides matching TRBD2. The junction had 12 bases not matched to a gene; V was cut back by 0 bases and J by 5 bases. The CDR3 has 18 amino acids. CDR1 is LGHNA, CDR2 YSLEER, per germline. CDR3 bases: TGCGCCAGCAGCCAAGATCATTCTAGCGGGAGAGGTGCGGAGACCCAGTACTTC. The encoded protein is CASSQDHSSGRGAETQYF.

V gene TRBV5-1 combines with J gene TRBJ1-5; 9 nucleotides line up with TRBD1. With 2 bases clipped from V and 1 base from J, the junction kept 13 bases outside the gene matches. CDR1 and CDR2 from the germline V gene are SGHRS and YFSETQ. The length of the CDR3 is 19 residues. In DNA form, the CDR3 reads TGCGCCAGCAGCTTAAAACCGACGGGACAGGGACCAAGCAATCAGCCCCAGCATTTT. Translated, it gives CASSLKPTGQGPSNQPQHF.

The rearrangement uses TRBV4-2 and TRBJ2-5; possibly TRBD2 for D (5 bases). Germline V gives CDR1 LGHNA, CDR2 YNFKEQ. The ends were cut back, 1 base at V and 0 bases at J, with 9 bases in the middle. The CDR3 spans 15 residues. DNA of the CDR3: TGTGCCAGCAGCCAAGCAGGCGGGTACCAAGAGACCCAGTACTTC. It codes for CASSQAGGYQETQYF.